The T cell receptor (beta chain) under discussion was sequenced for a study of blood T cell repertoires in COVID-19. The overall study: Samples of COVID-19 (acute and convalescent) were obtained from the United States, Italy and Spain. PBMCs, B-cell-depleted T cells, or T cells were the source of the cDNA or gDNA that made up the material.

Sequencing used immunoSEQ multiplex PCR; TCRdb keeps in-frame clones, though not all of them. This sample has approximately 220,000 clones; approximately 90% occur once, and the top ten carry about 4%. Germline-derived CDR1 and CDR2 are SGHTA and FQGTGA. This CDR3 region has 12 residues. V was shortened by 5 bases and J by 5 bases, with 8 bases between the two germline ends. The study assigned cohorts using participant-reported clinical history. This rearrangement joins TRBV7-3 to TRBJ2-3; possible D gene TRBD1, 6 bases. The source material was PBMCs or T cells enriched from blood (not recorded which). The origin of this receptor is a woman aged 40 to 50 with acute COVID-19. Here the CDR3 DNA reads TGTGCCAGCAGCCTGACAGGAGATACGCAGTATTTT. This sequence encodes CASSLTGDTQYF.